This entry features one T cell receptor (beta chain) sequence. Its target is not known. CDR1 DFQATT and CDR2 SNEGSKA come from the germline V gene (reference sequence). V lost 6 bases, J lost 6 bases, and 10 bases lay in between. The CDR3 is 11 amino acids. TCRdb redid the calling of the 5' RACE reads with MiXCR, one entry per CDR3 protein. The table has some 250,000 distinct CDR3 sequences, roughly a quarter seen once. This sample is drawn from a study of CD8 T cells in ankylosing spondylitis. The study's findings and limits: There was a TCR beta motif, made of 7 to 9 highly homologous variants, that appeared characteristic of ankylosing spondylitis blood. Disease-linked clones displayed a CD8+ phenotype and appeared relatively rarely in peripheral blood. There were earlier reports of some motif variants in reactive arthritis synovial fluid and blood.

The V and J genes are TRBV20-1 and TRBJ2-3; D ambiguous. This clonotype was sampled from a male donor with ankylosing spondylitis or in good health (not recorded which). Input material: blood, either unsorted or a sorted T cell fraction (not recorded which). The CDR3 reads CSAPGWDTQYF. CDR3 nucleotides: TGCAGTGCCCCCGGCTGGGATACGCAGTATTTT.